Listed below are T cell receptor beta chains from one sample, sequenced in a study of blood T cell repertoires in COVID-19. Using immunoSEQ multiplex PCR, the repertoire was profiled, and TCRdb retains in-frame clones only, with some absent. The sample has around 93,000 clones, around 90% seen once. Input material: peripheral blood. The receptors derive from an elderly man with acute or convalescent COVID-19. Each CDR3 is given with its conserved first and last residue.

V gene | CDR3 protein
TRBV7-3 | CASSLLNGGNSPLHF
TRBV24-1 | CATSDWQGERGYTF
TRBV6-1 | CASSEELYSGNTIYF
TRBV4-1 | CASSPPGLAYNEQFF
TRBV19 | CASSGGAASQETQYF
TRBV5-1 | CASSLGSSYNEQFF
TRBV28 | CASSRQAYGYTF
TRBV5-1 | CASSPQGAGEKLFF
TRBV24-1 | CATSALSGSGYEQYF
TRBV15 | CATSRAGGRSDTQYF
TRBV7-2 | CASGGRDYGYTF
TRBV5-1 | CASSEQTGLLNTEAFF
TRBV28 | CASSPPPTGVSNQPQHF
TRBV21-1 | CASTPKGGGAHGYTF
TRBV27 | CASSPQGANQPQHF